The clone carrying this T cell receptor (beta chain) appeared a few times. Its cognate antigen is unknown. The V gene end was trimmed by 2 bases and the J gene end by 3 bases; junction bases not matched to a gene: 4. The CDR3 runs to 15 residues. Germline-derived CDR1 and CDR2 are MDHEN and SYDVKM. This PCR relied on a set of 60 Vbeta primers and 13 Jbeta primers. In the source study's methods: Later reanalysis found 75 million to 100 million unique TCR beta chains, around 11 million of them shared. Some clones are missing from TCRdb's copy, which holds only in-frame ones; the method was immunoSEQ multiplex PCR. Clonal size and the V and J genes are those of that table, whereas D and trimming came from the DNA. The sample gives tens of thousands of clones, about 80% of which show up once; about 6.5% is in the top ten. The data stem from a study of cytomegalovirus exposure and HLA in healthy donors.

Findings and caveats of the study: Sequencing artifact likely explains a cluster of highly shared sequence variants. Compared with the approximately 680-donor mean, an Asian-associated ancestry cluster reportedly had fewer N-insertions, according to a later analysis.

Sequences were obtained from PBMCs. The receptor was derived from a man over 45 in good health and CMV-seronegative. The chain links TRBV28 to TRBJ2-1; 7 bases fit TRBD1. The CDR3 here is CASSLPGGNYNEQFF. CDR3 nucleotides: TGTGCCAGCAGTTTACCAGGGGGAAACTACAATGAGCAGTTCTTC.